A selection of T cell receptor beta chains follows, all from one sample in a study of PD-L1 blockade in urothelial cancer. The table came from immunoSEQ multiplex PCR; TCRdb's copy has only in-frame clones and leaves some out. The data contain 87,000 or so clones, about 83% of them singletons. Sequencing used PBMCs, obtained around atezolizumab (anti-PD-L1) treatment. Receptor source: a man in his sixties with urothelial cancer. Both conserved end residues are part of each CDR3.

cdr3_length j_call v_call cdr3_aa
15 TRBJ2-3 TRBV9 CASSDWADRTDTQYF
16 TRBJ1-5 TRBV27 CASSKQGANSNQPQHF
17 TRBJ1-2 TRBV11-2 CASSATLGTGVNYGYTF
15 TRBJ2-7 TRBV4-1 CASSLADTGSYEQYF
16 TRBJ2-1 TRBV10-2 CASSPAGTSAYNEQFF
19 TRBJ2-2 TRBV7-9 CASSSGEQGTVPNTGELFF
13 TRBJ1-5 TRBV2 CASSDRGIQPQHF
15 TRBJ1-5 TRBV19 CASIPDRYSNQPQHF
16 TRBJ2-1 TRBV27 CASRENSGGAYNEQFF
15 TRBJ2-2 TRBV6-1 CASSPPGRYSGELFF
15 TRBJ2-5 TRBV19 CASSRAMSVQETQYF
16 TRBJ2-7 TRBV15 CATSRDRLAGGHEQYF
16 TRBJ1-1 TRBV5-1 CASSLSAQAANTEAFF
15 TRBJ2-2 TRBV7-2 CASSLDRGSTGELFF
13 TRBJ1-2 TRBV6-1 CASSEEPNYGYTF
14 TRBJ2-7 TRBV6-5 CASRGTGSPYEQYF
14 TRBJ1-2 TRBV19 CASSMEGGTKGYTF
15 TRBJ2-5 TRBV28 CASRPDGQGYETQYF
16 TRBJ2-1 TRBV7-9 CASSGTGISSYNEQFF
13 TRBJ1-5 TRBV11-1 CASSLAVGEPQHF
14 TRBJ1-4 TRBV6-1 CATGQPGGNEKLFF
15 TRBJ1-5 TRBV19 CASSIDDTSTGPSHF
19 TRBJ1-5 TRBV18 CASSPYASAGTGLNQPQHF
16 TRBJ1-1 TRBV9 CASSLDPRGASTEAFF
16 TRBJ2-1 TRBV5-8 CASSDRDRGTYNEQFF
15 TRBJ2-1 TRBV27 CASSVLAGGQSEQFF
19 TRBJ2-7 TRBV7-2 CASSSKGGRTSGSSYEQYF
12 TRBJ1-1 TRBV19 CASHRRATEAFF
17 TRBJ2-3 TRBV6-1 CASSEARLAGGFDTQYF
15 TRBJ2-1 TRBV18 CASSPGLGVLNEQFF
16 TRBJ2-2 TRBV18 CASTPQRGANTGELFF
15 TRBJ2-7 TRBV14 CASSHLSGNPGTQYF
13 TRBJ1-2 TRBV19 CASGDRGMEGYTF
15 TRBJ2-3 TRBV6-4 CASSLFEGRTDTQYF
14 TRBJ2-3 TRBV7-9 CASSSGEFQDTQYF
13 TRBJ2-2 TRBV15 CATSREAPGELFF
15 TRBJ2-2 TRBV5-8 CASSLTGSSTGELFF
15 TRBJ1-2 TRBV29-1 CSVLLSGQSNYGYTF
15 TRBJ2-5 TRBV7-9 CASSLPAGQQETQYF